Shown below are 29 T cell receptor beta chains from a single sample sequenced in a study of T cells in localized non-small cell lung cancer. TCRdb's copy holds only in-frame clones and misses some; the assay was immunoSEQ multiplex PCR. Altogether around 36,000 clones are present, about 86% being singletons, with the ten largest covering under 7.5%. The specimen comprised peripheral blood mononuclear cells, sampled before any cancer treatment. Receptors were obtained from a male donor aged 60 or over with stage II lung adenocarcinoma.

The DNA for the CDR3 is TGTGCCACCCTTAAAGATTATGGCTACACCTTC. Protein product: CATLKDYGYTF. This rearrangement joins TRBV19 to TRBJ1-2; D is undetermined. The germline V gene encodes CDR1 LNHDA and CDR2 SQIVND (reference sequence). V was trimmed by 10 bases and J by 5 bases, leaving 11 bases between them. The CDR3 runs 11 residues.

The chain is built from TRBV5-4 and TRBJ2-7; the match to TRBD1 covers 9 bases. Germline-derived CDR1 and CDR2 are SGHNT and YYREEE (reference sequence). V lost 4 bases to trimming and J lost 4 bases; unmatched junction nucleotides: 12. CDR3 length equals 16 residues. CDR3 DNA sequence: TGTGCCAGCAGCGGGGGACAGGGCAAAAACCTGTACGAGCAGTACTTC. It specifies CASSGGQGKNLYEQYF.

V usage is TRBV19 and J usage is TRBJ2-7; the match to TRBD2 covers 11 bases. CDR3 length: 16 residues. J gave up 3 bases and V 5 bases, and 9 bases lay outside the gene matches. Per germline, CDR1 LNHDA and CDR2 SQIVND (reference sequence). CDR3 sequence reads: CASSSSTSGKLYEQYF. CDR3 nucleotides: TGTGCCAGTAGTTCGTCGACTAGCGGGAAGCTCTACGAGCAGTACTTC.

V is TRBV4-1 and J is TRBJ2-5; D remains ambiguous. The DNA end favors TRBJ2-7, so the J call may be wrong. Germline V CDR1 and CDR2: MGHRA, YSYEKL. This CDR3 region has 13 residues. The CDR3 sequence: CASSQDLDYEQYF. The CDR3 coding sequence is TGCGCCAGCAGCCAAGACCTAGACTACGAGCAGTACTTC.

CDR3 sequence (DNA): TGTGCCACCAGCAGAGATCCGCCACAGAACACCGGGGAGCTGTTTTTT. Protein product: CATSRDPPQNTGELFF. The chain carries TRBV15 and TRBJ2-2; unclear D gene. Germline V gene data show CDR1 as LNHNV and CDR2 as YYDKDF (reference sequence). V was pared by 0 bases and J by 1 base, with 9 bases between. The CDR3 consists of 16 residues.

The CDR3: CASSLIRGTDTQYF. The CDR3 DNA sequence: TGTGCCAGCAGCTTGATACGCGGCACAGATACGCAGTATTTT. The gene calls are TRBV5-6 and TRBJ2-3; D ambiguous. The V end was cut by 1 base, the J end by 1 base, with 7 bases between. In germline, CDR1 is SGHDT, CDR2 YYEEEE. CDR3 length: 14 residues.

DNA of the CDR3: TGTGCCAGTCTCCCAAGAATCTCTGGAAACACCATATATTTT. The encoded protein is CASLPRISGNTIYF. This sequence joins TRBV19 and TRBJ1-3; D call uncertain. The V gene lost 8 bases and the J gene lost 0 bases, with 11 bases spanning the gap. Germline V CDR1 and CDR2: LNHDA, SQIVND (reference sequence). The CDR3 contains 14 residues.

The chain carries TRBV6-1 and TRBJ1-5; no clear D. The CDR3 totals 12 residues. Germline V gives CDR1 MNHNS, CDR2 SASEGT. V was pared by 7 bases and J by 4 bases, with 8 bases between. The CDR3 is CASKRVNQPQHF. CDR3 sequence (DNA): TGTGCCAGCAAGAGGGTAAATCAGCCCCAGCATTTT.

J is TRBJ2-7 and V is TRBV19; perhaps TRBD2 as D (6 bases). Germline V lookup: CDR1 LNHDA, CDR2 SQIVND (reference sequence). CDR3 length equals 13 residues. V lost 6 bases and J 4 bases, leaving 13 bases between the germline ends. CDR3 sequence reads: CASSQVRGYEQYF. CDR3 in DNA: TGTGCCAGTAGCCAGGTCCGGGGGTACGAGCAGTACTTC.

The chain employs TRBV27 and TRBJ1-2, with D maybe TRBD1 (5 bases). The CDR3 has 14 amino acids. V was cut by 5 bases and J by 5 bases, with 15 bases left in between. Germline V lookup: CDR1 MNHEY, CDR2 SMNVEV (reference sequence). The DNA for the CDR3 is TGTGCCAGCAGTGGGACTCATAATTTGTATGGCTACACCTTC. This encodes CASSGTHNLYGYTF.

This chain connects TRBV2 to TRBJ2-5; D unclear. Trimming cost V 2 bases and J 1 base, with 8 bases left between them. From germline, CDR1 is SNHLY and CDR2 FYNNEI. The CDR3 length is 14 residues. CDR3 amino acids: CASSEQLSQETQYF. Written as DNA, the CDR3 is TGTGCCAGCAGTGAACAGCTAAGCCAAGAGACCCAGTACTTC.

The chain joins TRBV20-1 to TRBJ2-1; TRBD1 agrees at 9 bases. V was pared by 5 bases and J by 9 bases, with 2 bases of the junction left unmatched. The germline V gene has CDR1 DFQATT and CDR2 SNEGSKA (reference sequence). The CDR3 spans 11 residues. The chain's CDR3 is CSAGGQGEQFF. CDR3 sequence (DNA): TGCAGTGCTGGGGGACAGGGTGAGCAGTTCTTC.

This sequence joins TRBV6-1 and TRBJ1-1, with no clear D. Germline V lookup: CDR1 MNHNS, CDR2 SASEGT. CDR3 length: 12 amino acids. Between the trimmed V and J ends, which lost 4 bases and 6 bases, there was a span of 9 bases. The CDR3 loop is CASSVHSSEAFF. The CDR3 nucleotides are TGTGCCAGCAGTGTCCACTCGTCTGAAGCTTTCTTT.

CDR3 region: CASSLWTGGAGELFF. DNA for the CDR3: TGTGCCAGCAGCTTGTGGACAGGGGGGGCCGGGGAGCTGTTTTTT. V and J are TRBV5-8 and TRBJ2-2; 10 positions agree with TRBD1. The CDR3 runs 15 residues. CDR1 is SGHTS, CDR2 YDEGEE, per germline. V dropped 1 base and J dropped 6; count of bases not matched to a gene: 3.

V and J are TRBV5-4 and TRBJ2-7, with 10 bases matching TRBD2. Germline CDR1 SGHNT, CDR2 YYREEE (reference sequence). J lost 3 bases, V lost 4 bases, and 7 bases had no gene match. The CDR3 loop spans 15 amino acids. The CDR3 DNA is TGTGCCAGCAGCCACAACGGACTAGCGGTCTACGAGCAGTACTTC. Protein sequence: CASSHNGLAVYEQYF.

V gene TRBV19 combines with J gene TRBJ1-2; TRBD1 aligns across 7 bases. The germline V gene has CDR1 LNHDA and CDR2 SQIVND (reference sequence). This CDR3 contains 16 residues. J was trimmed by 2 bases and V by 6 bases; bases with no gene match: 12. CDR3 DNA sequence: TGTGCCAGTAGGGACCTTGGAGGGGGCGTCAACTATGGCTACACCTTC. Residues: CASRDLGGGVNYGYTF.

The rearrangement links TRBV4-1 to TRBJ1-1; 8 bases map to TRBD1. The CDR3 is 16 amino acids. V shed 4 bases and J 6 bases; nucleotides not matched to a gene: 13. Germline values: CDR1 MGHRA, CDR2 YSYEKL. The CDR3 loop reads CASSLNPGGSGAEAFF. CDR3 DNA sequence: TGCGCCAGCAGCCTAAACCCAGGGGGCTCGGGGGCTGAAGCTTTCTTT.

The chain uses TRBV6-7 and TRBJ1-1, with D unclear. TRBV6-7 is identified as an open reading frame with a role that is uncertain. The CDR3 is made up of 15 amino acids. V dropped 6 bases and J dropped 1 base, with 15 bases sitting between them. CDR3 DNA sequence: TGTGCCAGCAGCACACACAGCAGAGCGAACACTGAAGCTTTCTTT. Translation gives CASSTHSRANTEAFF.

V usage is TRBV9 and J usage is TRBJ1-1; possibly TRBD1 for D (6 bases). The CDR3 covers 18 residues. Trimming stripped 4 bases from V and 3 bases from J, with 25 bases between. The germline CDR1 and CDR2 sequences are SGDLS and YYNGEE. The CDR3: CASSTRGGGKEIDTEAFF. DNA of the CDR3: TGTGCCAGCAGCACACGGGGAGGGGGTAAAGAAATCGACACTGAAGCTTTCTTT.

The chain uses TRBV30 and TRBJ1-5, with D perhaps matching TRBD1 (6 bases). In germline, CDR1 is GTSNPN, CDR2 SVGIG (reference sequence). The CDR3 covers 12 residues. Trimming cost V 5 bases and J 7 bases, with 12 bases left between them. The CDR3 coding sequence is TGTGCCTGGGACAGGATCGACCAGCCCCAGCATTTT. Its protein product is CAWDRIDQPQHF. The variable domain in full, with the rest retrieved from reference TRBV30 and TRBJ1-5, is SQTIHQWPATLVQPVGSPLSLECTVEGTSNPNLYWYRQAAGRGLQLLFYSVGIGQISSEVPQNLSASRPQDRQFILSSKKLLLSDSGFYLCAWDRIDQPQHFGDGTRLSIL.

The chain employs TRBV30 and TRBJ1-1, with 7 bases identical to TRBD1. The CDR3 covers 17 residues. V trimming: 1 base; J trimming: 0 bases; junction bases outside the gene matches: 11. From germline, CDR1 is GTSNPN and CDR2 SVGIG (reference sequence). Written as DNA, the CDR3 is TGTGCCTGGAGTGCCTCACGACAGGGATTTATGAACACTGAAGCTTTCTTT. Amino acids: CAWSASRQGFMNTEAFF.

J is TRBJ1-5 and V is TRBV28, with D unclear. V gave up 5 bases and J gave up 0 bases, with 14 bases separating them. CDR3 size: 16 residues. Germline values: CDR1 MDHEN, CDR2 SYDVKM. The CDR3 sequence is CASSEVLTLSNQPQHF. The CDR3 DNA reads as TGTGCCAGCAGTGAGGTTCTGACACTTAGCAATCAGCCCCAGCATTTT.

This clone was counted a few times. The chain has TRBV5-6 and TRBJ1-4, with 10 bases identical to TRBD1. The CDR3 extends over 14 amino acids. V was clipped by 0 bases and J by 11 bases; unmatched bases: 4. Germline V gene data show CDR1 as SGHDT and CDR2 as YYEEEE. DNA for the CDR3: TGTGCCAGCAGCTTGGCGACAGGGGGCGGGAAACTGTTTTTT. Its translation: CASSLATGGGKLFF.

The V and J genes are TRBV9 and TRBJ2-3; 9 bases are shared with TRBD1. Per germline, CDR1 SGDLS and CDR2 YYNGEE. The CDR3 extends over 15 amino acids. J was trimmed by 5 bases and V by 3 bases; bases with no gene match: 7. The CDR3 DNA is TGTGCCAGCAGCGGGGGACAGGGACGAGGAGATACGCAGTATTTT. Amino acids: CASSGGQGRGDTQYF.

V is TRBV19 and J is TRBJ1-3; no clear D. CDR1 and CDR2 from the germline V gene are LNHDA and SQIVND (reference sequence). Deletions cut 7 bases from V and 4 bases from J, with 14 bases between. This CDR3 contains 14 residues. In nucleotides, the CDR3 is TGTGCCAGTAATTCCGGTGGGTCGGGAAACACCATATATTTT. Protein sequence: CASNSGGSGNTIYF.

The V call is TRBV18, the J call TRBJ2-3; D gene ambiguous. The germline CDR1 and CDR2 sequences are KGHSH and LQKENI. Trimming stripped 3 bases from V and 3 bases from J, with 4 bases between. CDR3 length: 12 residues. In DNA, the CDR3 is TGTGCCAGCTCACCGCCGACAGATACGCAGTATTTT. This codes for CASSPPTDTQYF.

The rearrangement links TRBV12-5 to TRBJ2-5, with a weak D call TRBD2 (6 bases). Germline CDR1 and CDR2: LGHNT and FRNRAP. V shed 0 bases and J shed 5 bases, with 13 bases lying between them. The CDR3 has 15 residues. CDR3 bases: TGTGCTAGTGGTTTGGTACGAACTAGCATTGAGACCCAGTACTTC. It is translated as CASGLVRTSIETQYF.

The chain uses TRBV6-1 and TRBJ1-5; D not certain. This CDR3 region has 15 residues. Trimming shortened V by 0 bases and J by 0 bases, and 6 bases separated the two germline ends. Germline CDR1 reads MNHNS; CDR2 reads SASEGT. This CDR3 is CASSEAINSNQPQHF. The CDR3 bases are TGTGCCAGCAGTGAAGCTATCAATAGCAATCAGCCCCAGCATTTT.

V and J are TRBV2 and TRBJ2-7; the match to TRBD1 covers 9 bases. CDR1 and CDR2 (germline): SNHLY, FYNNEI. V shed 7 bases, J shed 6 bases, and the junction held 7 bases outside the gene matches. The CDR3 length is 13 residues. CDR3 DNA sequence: TGTGCCAGCACCAGTACAGGGGGCGTCGAGCAGTACTTC. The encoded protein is CASTSTGGVEQYF. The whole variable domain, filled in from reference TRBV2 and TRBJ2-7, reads EPEVTQTPSHQVTQMGQEVILRCVPISNHLYFYWYRQILGQKVEFLVSFYNNEISEKSEIFDDQFSVERPDGSNFTLKIRSTKLEDSAMYFCASTSTGGVEQYFGPGTRLTVT.